This T cell receptor (beta chain) came from a study of cytomegalovirus exposure and HLA in healthy donors. This clone was picked up one time. What it binds is not known. CDR1 and CDR2 from the germline V gene are SNHLY and FYNNEI. V was clipped by 8 bases and J by 8 bases; unmatched bases: 5. This CDR3 has 11 amino acids. The donors belonged to the approximately 120-subject validation cohort, separate from the roughly 650-subject first cohort. Profiling relied on immunoSEQ multiplex PCR, and the TCRdb table lists in-frame clones only, not all of them. The sample comprises roughly 120,000 clones, around 88% of which are singletons, and 1.5% to 2% rests with the top ten. Study outcomes and limitations: There were 150 to 200 TCR beta chains listed as cytomegalovirus-associated. Cytomegalovirus status was reportedly diagnosed by the classifier with high specificity and sensitivity.

Input material: PBMCs. The chain recombines TRBV2 with TRBJ1-1; 7 bases are shared with TRBD1. This TCR came from a man aged 18 to 29 in good health and CMV-seronegative. The CDR3 sequence is CASGLQGEAFF. In DNA, the CDR3 is TGTGCCAGCGGACTACAGGGGGAAGCTTTCTTT.